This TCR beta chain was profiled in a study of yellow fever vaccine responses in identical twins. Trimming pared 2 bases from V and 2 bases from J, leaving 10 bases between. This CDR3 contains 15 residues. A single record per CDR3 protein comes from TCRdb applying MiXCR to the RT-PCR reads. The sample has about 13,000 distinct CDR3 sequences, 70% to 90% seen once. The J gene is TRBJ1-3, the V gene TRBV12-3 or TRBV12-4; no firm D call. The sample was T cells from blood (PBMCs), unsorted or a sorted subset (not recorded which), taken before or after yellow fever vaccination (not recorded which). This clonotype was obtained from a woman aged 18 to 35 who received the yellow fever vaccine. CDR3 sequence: CASSLYLGTGNTIYF. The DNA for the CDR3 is TGTGCCAGCAGTTTATATTTGGGAACTGGAAACACCATATATTTT.